What follows are 10 T cell receptor beta chains derived from one specimen sequenced in a study of T cell repertoires in cytomegalovirus infection. These receptors have no known antigen. TCRdb fed the reads into MiXCR, producing one record per CDR3 protein. Found here are some 50,000 distinct CDR3 sequences, under 25% of them singletons; the top ten hold around nine tenths. The sequencing used CD8+ T cells from cultured PBMCs, collected from culture after CMV antigen stimulation. The receptors stem from a human donor in good health (CMV status not recorded). Some clones in this sample may be carry-over from other donors' samples.

This clonotype was observed a handful of times. This chain joins TRBV7-9 and TRBJ2-1; weak D call: TRBD2 (6 bases). The CDR3 extends over 14 amino acids. CDR1 and CDR2 from the germline V gene are SEHNR and FQNEAQ (reference sequence). Trimming removed 1 base from V and 5 bases from J, with 9 bases in between. CDR3 sequence reads: CASSLVGRNNEQFF. The CDR3 DNA sequence: TGTGCCAGCAGCTTAGTAGGGAGGAACAATGAGCAGTTCTTC.

This clonotype was detected only a few times. This chain uses TRBV12-3 or TRBV12-4 with TRBJ2-2; TRBD1 matches at 7 bases. V gave up 6 bases and J gave up 3 bases; unmatched junction bases: 4. The CDR3 extends over 14 amino acids. Here the CDR3 reads CASSRDRDTGELFF. The CDR3, as DNA: TGTGCCAGCAGCCGGGACAGAGACACCGGGGAGCTGTTTTTT.

This clonotype was observed a few times. V usage is TRBV29-1 and J usage is TRBJ2-5; D is possibly TRBD1 (6 bases). This CDR3 is 15 amino acids long. Trimming shortened V by 2 bases and J by 4 bases, and 17 bases separated the two germline ends. In germline, CDR1 is SQVTM, CDR2 ANQGSEA. This chain's CDR3 is CSVEPQDRVLETQYF. The CDR3, as DNA: TGCAGCGTTGAACCCCAGGACAGAGTACTAGAGACCCAGTACTTC.

This clonotype was seen only a few times. The chain couples TRBV7-8 to TRBJ1-1, with D possibly TRBD1 on 6 matching bases. CDR1 is SGHVS, CDR2 FQNEAQ, per germline. Trimming pared 3 bases from V and 1 base from J, leaving 9 bases between. The CDR3 is 14 amino acids. The CDR3 protein is CASSFLQGNTEAFF. Written as DNA, the CDR3 is TGTGCCAGCAGCTTTTTACAGGGGAACACTGAAGCTTTCTTT.

This clonotype was counted a few times. The chain joins TRBV4-3 to TRBJ2-7, with 7 bases fitting TRBD2. J lost 4 bases, V lost 0 bases, and 3 bases had no gene match. CDR1 is LGHNA and CDR2 is YSLEER in the germline V gene. This CDR3 is 14 amino acids long. CDR3 region: CASSQDGGGYEQYF. CDR3 sequence (DNA): TGCGCCAGCAGCCAAGATGGCGGGGGTTACGAGCAGTACTTC.

This clonotype appeared a few times. CDR3 coding DNA: TGTGCCAGCAGCTTAGTCAGCAATATTTTGGTATACAATGAGCAGTTCTTC. Protein product: CASSLVSNILVYNEQFF. This sequence joins TRBV7-2 and TRBJ2-1; unclear D gene. This CDR3 comprises 17 residues. V dropped 1 base and J dropped 4 bases, with 17 bases sitting between them. Germline V CDR1 and CDR2: SGHTA, FQGNSA.

This clonotype was counted only a few times. The chain recombines TRBV7-6 with TRBJ1-5; TRBD1 matches at 7 bases. CDR1 is SGHVS, CDR2 FNYEAQ, per germline. The V and J ends lost 5 bases and 6 bases, in that order; junction bases with no gene match: 4. The CDR3 length is 13 residues. DNA of the CDR3: TGTGCCAGCAGCCATCAGGGGGGTCAGCCCCAGCATTTT. Translation: CASSHQGGQPQHF.

The chain employs TRBV7-2 and TRBJ1-5; D is unresolved. Germline CDR1 is SGHTA and CDR2 is FQGNSA. With 6 bases removed from V and 7 bases from J, the gap between germline ends came to 22 bases. This CDR3 region has 16 residues. The CDR3 reads CASSESTNWSRQPQHF. The CDR3 bases are TGTGCCAGCAGTGAGTCCACGAATTGGAGTCGACAGCCCCAGCATTTT.

This clonotype was observed a few times. This chain links TRBV7-2 with TRBJ2-1; the D is unclear. Trimming stripped 2 bases from V and 0 bases from J, with 8 bases between. This CDR3 is 15 amino acids long. Germline V gene sequence: CDR1 SGHTA, CDR2 FQGNSA. The DNA for the CDR3 is TGTGCCAGCAGCTTACGGGCTTTCTCCTACAATGAGCAGTTCTTC. This sequence encodes CASSLRAFSYNEQFF.

In its sample, this clonotype was seen a few times. The chain combines TRBV7-9 with TRBJ1-2; D uncertain. This CDR3 region has 14 residues. V lost 1 base, J lost 4 bases, and 10 bases lay in between. Germline V gives CDR1 SEHNR, CDR2 FQNEAQ (reference sequence). The DNA of the CDR3 is TGTGCCAGCAGCTTAGGTGGACGGATCTATGGCTACACCTTC. Amino acid sequence: CASSLGGRIYGYTF.